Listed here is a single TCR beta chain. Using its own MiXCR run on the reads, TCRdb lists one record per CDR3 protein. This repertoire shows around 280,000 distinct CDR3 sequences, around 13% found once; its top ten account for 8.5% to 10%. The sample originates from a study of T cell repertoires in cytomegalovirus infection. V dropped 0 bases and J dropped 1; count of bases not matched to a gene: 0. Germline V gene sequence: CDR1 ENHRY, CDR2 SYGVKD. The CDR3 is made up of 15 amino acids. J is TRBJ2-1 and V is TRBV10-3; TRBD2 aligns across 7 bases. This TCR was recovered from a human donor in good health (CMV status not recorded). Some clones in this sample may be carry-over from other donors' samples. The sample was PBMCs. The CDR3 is CAISESRGSYNEQFF. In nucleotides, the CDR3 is TGTGCCATCAGTGAGTCGCGGGGGTCCTACAATGAGCAGTTCTTC.